This entry is about one T cell receptor (beta chain). Nobody among the patients had been given any treatment before thyroid surgery. TCRdb reprocessed the PCR reads using MiXCR. The sample carries tens of thousands of clones, about 12% recorded once. These data belong to a study of metastatic and nonmetastatic thyroid tumors. Between the trimmed V and J ends, which lost 7 bases and 2 bases, there was a span of 15 bases. This CDR3 comprises 15 residues. Germline V gene data show CDR1 as SEHNR and CDR2 as FQNEAQ (reference sequence). What was sequenced was tumor tissue. This sequence joins TRBV7-9 and TRBJ1-3; D not certain. The receptor's source is a female donor with papillary thyroid cancer or a benign thyroid nodule (not recorded which). Some clones in this sample may be carry-over from other donors' samples. The CDR3 sequence is CASIRTLTAGNTIYF. CDR3 bases: TGTGCCAGCATCCGGACCCTGACGGCTGGAAACACCATATATTTT.